These 27 T cell receptor beta chains share one sample of origin, sequenced in a study of blood T cells in healthy people across ages. PCR was performed a second time for about 7 to 11 cycles using a sample-barcoded 5' primer and a J-beta primer mix. TCRdb re-called the 5' RACE reads through MiXCR, storing one row per CDR3 protein. The data hold approximately 1,000,000 distinct CDR3 sequences, with under 45% observed a single time. Sequences were obtained from blood. All receptors come from a woman between 55 and 75 years old in good health.

The V gene is TRBV29-1, the J gene TRBJ2-1; 7 bases match TRBD2. The CDR3 spans 13 residues. V was clipped by 4 bases and J by 3 bases; unmatched bases: 3. Germline V gives CDR1 SQVTM, CDR2 ANQGSEA. CDR3: CSVAGGHYNEQFF. DNA of the CDR3: TGCAGCGTTGCGGGGGGTCACTACAATGAGCAGTTCTTC.

This chain connects TRBV12-3 or TRBV12-4 to TRBJ2-5; no clear D. V was clipped by 4 bases and J by 3 bases, with 15 bases between them. This CDR3 has 15 amino acids. This CDR3 is CASSSPPGAEETQYF. For the CDR3, the DNA is TGTGCCAGCAGTTCCCCCCCGGGCGCGGAAGAGACCCAGTACTTC.

The rearrangement uses TRBV5-6 and TRBJ2-7; maybe TRBD2 (6 bases). Germline V gives CDR1 SGHDT, CDR2 YYEEEE. CDR3 length equals 16 residues. The V gene lost 3 bases and the J gene lost 2 bases, with 18 bases spanning the gap. The CDR3, as DNA: TGTGCCAGCAGCTCTAGAACCGTCGGACTACCCTACGAGCAGTACTTC. Amino acids: CASSSRTVGLPYEQYF.

In regard to this clonotype: An end of the junction differs from the germline gene, which may be a read error. This rearrangement joins TRBV6-2 or TRBV6-3 to TRBJ2-7; 7 bases align to TRBD2. The CDR3 has 15 amino acids. Germline loops: CDR1 MNHEY, CDR2 SVGEGT. CDR3 amino acids: CASSYVTSRYNERYF. In nucleotides, the CDR3 is TGTGCCAGCAGTTACGTGACTAGCCGGTACAATGAGCGGTACTTC.

The sample holds a few counts of this clonotype. The chain carries TRBV7-8 and TRBJ1-2; a possible D gene is TRBD1 (6 bases). The germline V gene encodes CDR1 SGHVS and CDR2 FQNEAQ. CDR3 length: 15 amino acids. With 6 bases removed from V and 5 bases from J, the gap between germline ends came to 19 bases. The CDR3 region has the DNA TGTGCCAGCAGGGCCGGAGGGGGGAGGTATTATGGCTACACCTTC. It encodes CASRAGGGRYYGYTF.

V gene TRBV6-6 combines with J gene TRBJ2-5; D call uncertain. This CDR3 region has 14 residues. CDR1 MNHNY and CDR2 SVGAGI come from the germline V gene (reference sequence). Trimming stripped 0 bases from V and 11 bases from J, with 16 bases between. In nucleotides, the CDR3 is TGTGCCAGCAGTTACTCGAAAAACTGGGATGAGCAGTACTTC. Translating gives CASSYSKNWDEQYF.

This chain connects TRBV3-1 to TRBJ2-5; 12 bases match TRBD2. The CDR3 loop spans 15 amino acids. Germline CDR1 and CDR2: LGHDT and YNNKEL (reference sequence). V was clipped by 7 bases and J by 3 bases; unmatched bases: 6. The CDR3 is CASMRLAGDEETQYF. As DNA, the CDR3 is TGTGCCAGCATGCGACTAGCGGGAGATGAAGAGACCCAGTACTTC.

This clonotype was seen more than once but under ten times. The rearrangement links TRBV30 to TRBJ1-2, with TRBD1 matching 9 bases. This CDR3 has 13 residues. Losses at the gene ends were 4 bases for V and 4 bases for J; bases not matched to a gene: 4. Germline loops: CDR1 GTSNPN, CDR2 SVGIG (reference sequence). CDR3 DNA sequence: TGTGCCTGGAACCCGGACAGGGGCTATGGCTACACCTTC. It specifies CAWNPDRGYGYTF.

In this sample, this clonotype turned up a few times. This chain links TRBV10-3 with TRBJ2-5; a weak D match, TRBD1 (6 bases). CDR1 and CDR2 from the germline V gene are ENHRY and SYGVKD. The CDR3 runs 14 residues. The germline V and J ends were trimmed by 6 bases and 0 bases, with 11 bases remaining between them. CDR3 sequence (DNA): TGTGCCATCAGAACAGGGAATAACCAAGAGACCCAGTACTTC. Protein sequence: CAIRTGNNQETQYF.

The chain couples TRBV20-1 to TRBJ2-4; D unclear. From germline, CDR1 is DFQATT and CDR2 SNEGSKA (reference sequence). CDR3 length: 13 amino acids. Trimming shortened V by 6 bases and J by 0 bases, and 9 bases separated the two germline ends. The CDR3 spells CSAMDLAKNIQYF. The CDR3 DNA follows: TGCAGTGCAATGGACCTAGCCAAAAACATTCAGTACTTC.

V gene TRBV20-1 combines with J gene TRBJ2-7; D remains ambiguous. Per germline, CDR1 DFQATT and CDR2 SNEGSKA (reference sequence). This CDR3 is built from 12 residues. Deletions cut 6 bases from V and 3 bases from J, with 12 bases between. This CDR3 is CSAKGYIYEQYF. The CDR3 DNA sequence: TGCAGTGCAAAGGGTTACATCTACGAGCAGTACTTC.

The CDR3 region is CASSRALNTGELFF. The DNA for the CDR3 is TGTGCCAGCAGCCGGGCCTTGAACACCGGGGAGCTGTTTTTT. The chain couples TRBV7-8 to TRBJ2-2; D ambiguous. Between the trimmed V and J ends, which lost 5 bases and 1 base, there was a span of 8 bases. Germline CDR1 SGHVS, CDR2 FQNEAQ. This CDR3 contains 14 residues.

This clonotype is a singleton in its sample. The rearrangement uses TRBV7-3 and TRBJ2-1; 9 nucleotides line up with TRBD2. Germline V CDR1 and CDR2: SGHTA, FQGTGA. This CDR3 is built from 16 residues. V lost 3 bases and J lost 2; bases outside the gene matches: 5. In DNA, the CDR3 is TGTGCCAGCAGCTTCCTTTCTAGCGGGACCTACAATGAGCAGTTCTTC. Protein sequence: CASSFLSSGTYNEQFF.

The genes are TRBV20-1 and TRBJ2-5; 7 positions agree with TRBD1. Trimming at V came to 6 bases and at J to 5 bases, leaving 12 bases not matched to a gene. The CDR3 sequence is 14 residues long. The germline V gene encodes CDR1 DFQATT and CDR2 SNEGSKA (reference sequence). The CDR3 nucleotides are TGCAGTGCCGTGTCGCAGACAGGGATGGAGACCCAGTACTTC. Its protein is CSAVSQTGMETQYF.

V usage is TRBV29-1 and J usage is TRBJ2-5; D is uncertain. This CDR3 has 14 amino acids. V was trimmed by 0 bases and J by 11 bases, leaving 19 bases between them. In germline, CDR1 is SQVTM, CDR2 ANQGSEA. The CDR3: CSVEDTGLYNEQYF. CDR3 sequence (DNA): TGCAGCGTTGAAGATACTGGTCTCTACAATGAGCAGTACTTC.

This clonotype has a handful of counts. The rearrangement joins TRBV4-2 to TRBJ1-5; no clear D. Trimming left V 0 bases short and J 0 bases short, with 6 bases between. Germline CDR1 LGHNA, CDR2 YNFKEQ. The CDR3 totals 15 residues. As DNA, the CDR3 is TGTGCCAGCAGCCAAGACCGGACTAGCAATCAGCCCCAGCATTTT. Translation gives CASSQDRTSNQPQHF.

This clonotype has a handful of counts. V and J are TRBV4-1 and TRBJ1-4, with D possibly being TRBD1 (5 bases). CDR3 length: 16 amino acids. Germline V gene sequence: CDR1 MGHRA, CDR2 YSYEKL. The V end was cut by 2 bases, the J end by 0 bases, with 10 bases between. This CDR3 reads CASSQRDSATNEKLFF. The CDR3 DNA reads TGCGCCAGCAGCCAAAGAGACAGCGCAACTAATGAAAAACTGTTTTTT.

This clonotype has a handful of counts. This chain uses TRBV20-1 with TRBJ2-7; possible D gene TRBD1, 6 bases. Trimming pared 6 bases from V and 0 bases from J, leaving 24 bases between. The CDR3 consists of 17 residues. The germline V gene encodes CDR1 DFQATT and CDR2 SNEGSKA (reference sequence). The CDR3 sequence: CSALAPLRDKTSYEQYF. The CDR3 nucleotides read TGCAGTGCCCTCGCCCCCCTCCGGGACAAAACCTCCTACGAGCAGTACTTC.

In DNA, the CDR3 is TGTGCCAGCAGCTTAGTACTAGCGGGAGGGCCGGGGGAGCTGTTTTTT. As protein: CASSLVLAGGPGELFF. The gene calls are TRBV11-2 and TRBJ2-2; 13 bases align to TRBD2. V lost 1 base and J lost 8; bases outside the gene matches: 4. Germline assignment: CDR1 SGHAT and CDR2 FQNNGV. The CDR3 loop spans 16 amino acids.

This clonotype was found a few times. This chain links TRBV6-5 with TRBJ2-3; D unresolved. The ends were cut back, 8 bases at V and 6 bases at J, with 15 bases in the middle. The CDR3 consists of 13 residues. Per the germline V gene, CDR1 is MNHEY and CDR2 is SVGAGI. The CDR3: CASCPVRADTQYF. The CDR3, as DNA: TGTGCCAGCTGTCCAGTCCGCGCTGATACGCAGTATTTT.

The chain joins TRBV28 to TRBJ2-7, with 11 bases aligning to TRBD1. The CDR3 totals 15 residues. The J segment lost 5 bases and the V segment lost 3 bases, leaving 6 bases of the junction unmatched. Germline CDR1 reads MDHEN; CDR2 reads SYDVKM. The CDR3 is CASSLAGQGGDEQYF. DNA for the CDR3: TGTGCCAGCAGTTTGGCGGGACAGGGGGGAGACGAGCAGTACTTC. The entire variable domain, with the rest obtained from reference TRBV28 and TRBJ2-7, is as follows: DVKVTQSSRYLVKRTGEKVFLECVQDMDHENMFWYRQDPGLGLRLIYFSYDVKMKEKGDIPEGYSVSREKKERFSLILESASTNQTSMYLCASSLAGQGGDEQYFGPGTRLTVT.

The chain carries TRBV4-2 and TRBJ2-3; 8 positions match TRBD1. CDR1 and CDR2 from the germline V gene are LGHNA and YNFKEQ. This CDR3 has 16 residues. The ends lost 0 bases at V and 6 bases at J; junction bases unmatched: 8. The CDR3 DNA follows: TGTGCCAGCAGCCAAGAGCGGGCAGGGGGCGATGATACGCAGTATTTT. It is translated as CASSQERAGGDDTQYF.

Of note for this clonotype: One end of the junction fails to match germline, which may point to a read error. The CDR3 is CAWSVDSGRAGERFF. Written as DNA, the CDR3 is TGTGCCTGGAGTGTTGATAGCGGGAGGGCTGGCGAGCGGTTCTTC. V is TRBV30 and J is TRBJ2-1; 11 nucleotides match TRBD2. Per the germline V gene, CDR1 is GTSNPN and CDR2 is SVGIG (reference sequence). There are 15 residues in the CDR3. Using reference TRBV30 and TRBJ2-1 for the parts outside the CDR3, the full variable domain is SQTIHQWPATLVQPVGSPLSLECTVEGTSNPNLYWYRQAAGRGLQLLFYSVGIGQISSEVPQNLSASRPQDRQFILSSKKLLLSDSGFYLCAWSVDSGRAGERFFGPGTRLTVL.

The genes are TRBV20-1 and TRBJ2-1; D gene ambiguous. The CDR3 spans 14 residues. In germline, CDR1 is DFQATT, CDR2 SNEGSKA (reference sequence). Trimming cost V 4 bases and J 2 bases, with 12 bases left between them. CDR3 residues: CSATIGLTYNEQFF. In DNA, the CDR3 is TGCAGTGCTACAATTGGCCTGACCTACAATGAGCAGTTCTTC.

This chain connects TRBV27 to TRBJ1-5, with a possible D match to TRBD1 (5 bases). V lost 1 base and J lost 9, with 13 bases in between. Germline CDR1 is MNHEY and CDR2 is SMNVEV (reference sequence). The CDR3 extends over 14 amino acids. CDR3 loop: CASSLYEDRGPQHF. CDR3 DNA: TGTGCCAGCAGTTTATATGAGGATAGGGGGCCCCAGCATTTT.

This clonotype appeared a few times. The CDR3 region is CASSDRRNEQFF. The CDR3 DNA reads as TGTGCCAGCAGCGACAGGAGGAATGAGCAGTTCTTC. This sequence joins TRBV6-1 and TRBJ2-1; possible D gene TRBD1, 6 bases. The CDR3 is 12 residues long. Per the germline V gene, CDR1 is MNHNS and CDR2 is SASEGT. V dropped 6 bases and J dropped 7 bases, with 10 bases sitting between them.

In DNA, the CDR3 is TGCGCCAGCAGCGACGGGACAGCGAGACCCTACGAGCAGTACTTC. It yields the protein CASSDGTARPYEQYF. V gene TRBV4-1 combines with J gene TRBJ2-7; 7 bases align to TRBD1. This CDR3 has 15 residues. V shed 5 bases, J shed 2 bases, and the junction held 9 bases outside the gene matches. Germline CDR1 and CDR2: MGHRA and YSYEKL.